This paragraph reports one TCR beta chain. Expressed TCRB transcripts were sequenced, since all the RNA that had been isolated was reverse transcribed. An average of about 3.57 million reads was obtained for naive, central memory and regulatory T cell samples. Repertoires were generated with immunoSEQ multiplex PCR, while TCRdb's copy carries only in-frame clones and drops some. The top ten hold around 0.045% of the sample, which has some 360,000 clones, 15% to 20% seen once. The CDR3 is made up of 14 amino acids. V lost 4 bases and J 3 bases, leaving 12 bases between the germline ends. CDR1 LGHNA and CDR2 YNFKEQ come from the germline V gene. The source of the sample is a study of beta chain features in type 1 diabetes. CD4+ cells of the naive, central memory, regulatory and stem cell-like memory types were sorted via CD45RO/CCR7/CD25/CD127/CD95/CD27.

This rearrangement joins TRBV4-2 to TRBJ2-5; D possibly corresponds to TRBD2 (6 bases). The sequencing sample was made of naive CD4+ T cells from blood. This TCR came from a woman under 30 in good health. The DNA of the CDR3 is TGTGCCAGCAGCCCCGTCGGAGGGAAAGAGACCCAGTACTTC. Its protein product is CASSPVGGKETQYF.